The 9 T cell receptor beta chains presented below share a single source sample, sequenced in a study of blood T cells in healthy people across ages. Through a sample-barcoded 5' primer and a J-beta primer mix, a second PCR was run for roughly 7 to 12 cycles. One entry per CDR3 protein results from TCRdb running MiXCR on the 5' RACE reads. This sample has 700,000 to 1,000,000 distinct CDR3 sequences, with 40% to 50% found just once. What was sequenced was blood. These receptors originate from a man between 60 and 70 years old in good health.

This clonotype was found a few times. CDR3 sequence: CASSPQRTDTQYF. In DNA form, the CDR3 reads TGTGCCAGCAGCCCCCAGCGCACAGATACGCAGTATTTT. The chain employs TRBV7-2 and TRBJ2-3; no clear D gene. V was cut by 5 bases and J by 1 base, with 7 bases left in between. Germline CDR1 and CDR2: SGHTA and FQGNSA. The CDR3 covers 13 residues.

V is TRBV6-1 and J is TRBJ1-2; a weak D match, TRBD1 (6 bases). The CDR3 extends over 14 amino acids. From germline, CDR1 is MNHNS and CDR2 SASEGT. With 0 bases removed from V and 5 bases from J, the gap between germline ends came to 10 bases. CDR3 protein: CASSEARTVYGYTF. CDR3 DNA: TGTGCCAGCAGTGAAGCGCGGACAGTATATGGCTACACCTTC.

This clonotype was detected many times. J is TRBJ2-1 and V is TRBV29-1; D is possibly TRBD2 (5 bases). CDR1 and CDR2 (germline): SQVTM, ANQGSEA. V was clipped by 7 bases and J by 9 bases, with 13 bases between them. This CDR3 has 11 residues. The CDR3 reads CSGNSAAEQFF. The DNA for the CDR3 is TGCAGCGGCAATTCAGCGGCTGAGCAGTTCTTC.

The chain recombines TRBV4-1 with TRBJ2-7; D not certain. CDR3 length equals 14 residues. V gave up 1 base and J gave up 2 bases, with 9 bases separating them. The germline gives CDR1 MGHRA, CDR2 YSYEKL. The CDR3, as DNA: TGCGCCAGCAGCCAAGTGCGAGGAACCTACGAGCAGTACTTC. It codes for CASSQVRGTYEQYF.

This clonotype came up a few times. The chain employs TRBV7-2 and TRBJ1-5; weak D call: TRBD1 (6 bases). The germline V and J ends were trimmed by 5 bases and 2 bases, with 16 bases remaining between them. CDR3 length equals 16 residues. Germline CDR1 SGHTA, CDR2 FQGNSA. The CDR3 spells CASSTWTAEGNQPQHF. The CDR3 nucleotides read TGTGCCAGCAGCACCTGGACAGCCGAGGGCAATCAGCCCCAGCATTTT. The full variable domain, completed using reference TRBV7-2 and TRBJ1-5, is GAGVSQSPSNKVTEKGKDVELRCDPISGHTALYWYRQSLGQGLEFLIYFQGNSAPDKSGLPSDRFSAERTGGSVSTLTIQRTQQEDSAVYLCASSTWTAEGNQPQHFGDGTRLSIL.

The chain recombines TRBV6-1 with TRBJ2-5; 9 nucleotides match TRBD1. V dropped 5 bases and J dropped 5; count of bases not matched to a gene: 9. CDR1 MNHNS and CDR2 SASEGT come from the germline V gene. The CDR3 is 15 amino acids. Here the CDR3 DNA reads TGTGCCAGCAGTCCAGGCCGGGACAGGGATGAGACCCAGTACTTC. This sequence encodes CASSPGRDRDETQYF.

This clonotype has a handful of counts. V usage is TRBV7-8 and J usage is TRBJ2-5; TRBD2 might be the D (6 bases). V was clipped by 4 bases and J by 5 bases, with 20 bases between them. There are 16 residues in the CDR3. The germline V gene encodes CDR1 SGHVS and CDR2 FQNEAQ. CDR3 bases: TGTGCCAGCAGCTGGCCCCCTGGGGGGTTCTCGGAGACCCAGTACTTC. Its protein product is CASSWPPGGFSETQYF.

This chain links TRBV12-3 or TRBV12-4 with TRBJ2-1; D possibly uses TRBD1 or TRBD2 (5 bases each). The CDR3 contains 15 residues. The V gene lost 7 bases and the J gene lost 8 bases, with 21 bases spanning the gap. The CDR3: CASTDYRDVKDEQFF. CDR3 in DNA: TGTGCCAGCACGGATTACCGGGACGTCAAAGATGAGCAGTTCTTC.

This clonotype was observed a handful of times. The chain links TRBV7-9 to TRBJ1-6, with D unclear. This CDR3 region has 15 residues. CDR1 is SEHNR, CDR2 FQNEAQ, per germline (reference sequence). Trimming shortened V by 3 bases and J by 6 bases, and 12 bases separated the two germline ends. The CDR3 DNA follows: TGTGCCAGCAGCTTTGAGGAAGATGGTAATTCACCCCTCCACTTT. Residues: CASSFEEDGNSPLHF.